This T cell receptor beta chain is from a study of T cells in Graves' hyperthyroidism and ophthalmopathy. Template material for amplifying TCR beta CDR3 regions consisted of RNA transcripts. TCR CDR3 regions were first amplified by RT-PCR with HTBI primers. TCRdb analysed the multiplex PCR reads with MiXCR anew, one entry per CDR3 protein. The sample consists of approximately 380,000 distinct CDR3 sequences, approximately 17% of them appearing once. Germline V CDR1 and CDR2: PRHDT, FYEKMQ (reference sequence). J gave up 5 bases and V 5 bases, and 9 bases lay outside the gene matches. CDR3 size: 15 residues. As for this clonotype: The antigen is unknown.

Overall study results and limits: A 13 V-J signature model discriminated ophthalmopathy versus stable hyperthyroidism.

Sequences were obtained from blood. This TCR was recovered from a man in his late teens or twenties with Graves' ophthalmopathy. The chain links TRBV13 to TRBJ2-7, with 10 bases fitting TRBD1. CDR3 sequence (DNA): TGTGCCAGCAGCCCGGGGACAGGGGATATCAACGAGCAGTACTTC. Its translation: CASSPGTGDINEQYF.